The TCR beta chain under discussion was sequenced for a study of OX40 agonist ivuxolimab in advanced cancers. Across the study: Every 2 weeks, ivuxolimab was infused into the patients intravenously at between 0.01 and 10 mg/kg. General study points: CD4+ and CD8+ blood T cells expanded clonally by week 6 at 0.1 to 3.0 mg/kg. Among the lowest levels of clonal expansion were found in partial responders at 0.1-3.0 mg/kg.

Only one count was recorded for this clone. Its specificity is unknown. Profiled with immunoSEQ multiplex PCR; TCRdb holds only in-frame clones, not every one. This sample has nearly 95,000 clones, with 94% found just once. Looked up from germline, CDR1 is MNHEY and CDR2 is SVGAGI. The CDR3 totals 12 residues. V dropped 2 bases and J dropped 5 bases, with 6 bases sitting between them. This chain connects TRBV6-5 to TRBJ1-1, with D hard to call. This clonotype was sampled from an adult with an advanced solid tumor such as melanoma, head and neck, liver or kidney cancer. The starting material was CD4+ or CD8+ T cells sorted from blood, obtained in a trial of the OX40 agonist ivuxolimab. CDR3 loop: CASSYGVTEAFF. As DNA, the CDR3 is TGTGCCAGCAGTTACGGAGTTACTGAAGCTTTCTTT.